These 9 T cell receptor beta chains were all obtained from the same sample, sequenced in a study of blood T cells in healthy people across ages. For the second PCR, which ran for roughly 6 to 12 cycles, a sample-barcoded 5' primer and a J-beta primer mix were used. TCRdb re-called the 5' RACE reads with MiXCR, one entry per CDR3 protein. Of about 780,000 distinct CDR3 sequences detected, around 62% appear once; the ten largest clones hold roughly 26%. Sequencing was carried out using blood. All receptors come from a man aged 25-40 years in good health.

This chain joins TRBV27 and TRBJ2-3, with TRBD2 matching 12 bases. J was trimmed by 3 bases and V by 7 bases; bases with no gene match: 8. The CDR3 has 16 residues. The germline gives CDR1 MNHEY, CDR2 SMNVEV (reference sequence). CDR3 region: CASNKLAGGGTDTQYF. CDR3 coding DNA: TGTGCCAGCAATAAGCTAGCGGGGGGGGGAACAGATACGCAGTATTTT.

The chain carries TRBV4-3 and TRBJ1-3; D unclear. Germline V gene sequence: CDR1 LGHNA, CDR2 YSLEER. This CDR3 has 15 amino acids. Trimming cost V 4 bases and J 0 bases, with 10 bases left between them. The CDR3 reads CASSRTTSSGNTIYF. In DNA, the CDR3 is TGCGCCAGCAGCCGGACCACAAGCTCTGGAAACACCATATATTTT.

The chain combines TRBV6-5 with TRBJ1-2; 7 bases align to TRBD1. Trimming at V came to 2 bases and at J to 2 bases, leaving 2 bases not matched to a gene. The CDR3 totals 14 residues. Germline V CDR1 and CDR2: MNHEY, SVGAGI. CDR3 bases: TGTGCCAGCAGTTACGTCAGGGGGAACTATGGCTACACCTTC. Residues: CASSYVRGNYGYTF.

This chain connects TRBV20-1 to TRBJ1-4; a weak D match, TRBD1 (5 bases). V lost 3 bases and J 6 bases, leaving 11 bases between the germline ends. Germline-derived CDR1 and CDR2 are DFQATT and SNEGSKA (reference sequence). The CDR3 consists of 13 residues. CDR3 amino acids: CSARGLGDEKLFF. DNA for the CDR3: TGCAGTGCTAGGGGGTTGGGGGATGAAAAACTGTTTTTT.

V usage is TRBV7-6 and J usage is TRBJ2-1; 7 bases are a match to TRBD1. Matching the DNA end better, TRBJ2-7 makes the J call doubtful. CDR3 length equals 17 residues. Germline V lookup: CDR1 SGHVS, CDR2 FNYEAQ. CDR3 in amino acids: CASSLGEGQRSYNEQYF. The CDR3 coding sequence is TGTGCCAGCAGCTTAGGAGAGGGACAGCGCTCCTACAATGAGCAGTACTTC.

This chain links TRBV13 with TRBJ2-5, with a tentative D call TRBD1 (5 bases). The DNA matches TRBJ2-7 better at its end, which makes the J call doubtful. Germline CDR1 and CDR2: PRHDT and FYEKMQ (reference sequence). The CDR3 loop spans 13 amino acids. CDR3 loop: CASSSTPGNEQYF. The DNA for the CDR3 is TGTGCCAGCAGCTCAACTCCAGGGAACGAGCAGTACTTC.

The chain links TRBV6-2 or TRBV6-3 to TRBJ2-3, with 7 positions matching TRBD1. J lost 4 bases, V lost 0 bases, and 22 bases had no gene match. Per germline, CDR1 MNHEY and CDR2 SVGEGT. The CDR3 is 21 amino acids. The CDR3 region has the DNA TGTGCCAGCAGTTACTCGATTTATGCCGCTAATACAGGGGAAGGGGCAGATACGCAGTATTTT. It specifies CASSYSIYAANTGEGADTQYF.

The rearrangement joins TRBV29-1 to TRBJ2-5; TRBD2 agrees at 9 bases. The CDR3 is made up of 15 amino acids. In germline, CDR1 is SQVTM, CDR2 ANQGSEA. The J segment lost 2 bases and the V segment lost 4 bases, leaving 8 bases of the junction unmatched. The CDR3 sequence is CSVGPTSGPQETQYF. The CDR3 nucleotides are TGCAGCGTTGGACCGACTAGCGGTCCACAAGAGACCCAGTACTTC.

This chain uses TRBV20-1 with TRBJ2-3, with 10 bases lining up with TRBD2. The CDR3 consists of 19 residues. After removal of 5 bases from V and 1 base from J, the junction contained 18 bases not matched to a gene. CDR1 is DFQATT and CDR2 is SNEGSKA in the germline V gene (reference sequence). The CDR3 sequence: CSASTPSGSSNFGTDTQYF. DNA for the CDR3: TGCAGTGCTTCCACGCCTAGCGGGAGTAGTAATTTTGGCACAGATACGCAGTATTTT.